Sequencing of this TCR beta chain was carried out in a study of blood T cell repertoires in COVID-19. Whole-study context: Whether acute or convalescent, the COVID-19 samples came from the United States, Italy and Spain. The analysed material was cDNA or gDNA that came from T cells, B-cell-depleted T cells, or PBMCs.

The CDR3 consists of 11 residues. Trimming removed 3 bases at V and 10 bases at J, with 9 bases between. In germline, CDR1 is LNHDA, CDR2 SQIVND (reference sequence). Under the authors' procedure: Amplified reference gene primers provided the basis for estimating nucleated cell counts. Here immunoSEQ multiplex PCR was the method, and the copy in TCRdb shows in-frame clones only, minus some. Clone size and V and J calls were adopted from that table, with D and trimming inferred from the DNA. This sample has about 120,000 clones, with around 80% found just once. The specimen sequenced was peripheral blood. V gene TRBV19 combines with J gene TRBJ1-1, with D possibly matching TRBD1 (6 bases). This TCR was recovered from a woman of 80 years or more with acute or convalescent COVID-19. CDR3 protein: CASSITGLAFF. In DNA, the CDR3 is TGTGCCAGTAGTATCACAGGGTTAGCTTTCTTT.